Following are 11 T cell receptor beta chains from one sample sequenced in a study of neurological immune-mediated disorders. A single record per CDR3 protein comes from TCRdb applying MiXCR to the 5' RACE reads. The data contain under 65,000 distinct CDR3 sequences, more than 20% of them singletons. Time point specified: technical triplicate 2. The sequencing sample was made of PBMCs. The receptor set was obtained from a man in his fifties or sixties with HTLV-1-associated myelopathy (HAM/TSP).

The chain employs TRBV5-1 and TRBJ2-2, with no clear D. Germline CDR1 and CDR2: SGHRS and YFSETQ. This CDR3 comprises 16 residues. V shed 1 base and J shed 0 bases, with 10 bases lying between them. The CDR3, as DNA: TGCGCCAGCAGCTTGAGCCCGGTGGCGAACACCGGGGAGCTGTTTTTT. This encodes CASSLSPVANTGELFF.

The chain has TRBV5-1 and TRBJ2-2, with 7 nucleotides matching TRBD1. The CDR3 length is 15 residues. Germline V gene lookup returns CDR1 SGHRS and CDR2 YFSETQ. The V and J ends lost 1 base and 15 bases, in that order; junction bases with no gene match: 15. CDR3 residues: CASSLRQGDTGEMFF. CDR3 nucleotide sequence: TGCGCCAGCAGCTTGAGACAGGGAGACACCGGGGAAATGTTTTTT.

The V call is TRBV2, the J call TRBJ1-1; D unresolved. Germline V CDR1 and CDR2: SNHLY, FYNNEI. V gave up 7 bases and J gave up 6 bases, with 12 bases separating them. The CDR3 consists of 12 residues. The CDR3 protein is CASTDWRAEAFF. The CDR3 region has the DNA TGTGCCAGCACCGATTGGAGGGCTGAAGCTTTCTTT. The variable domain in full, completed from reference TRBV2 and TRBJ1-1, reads EPEVTQTPSHQVTQMGQEVILRCVPISNHLYFYWYRQILGQKVEFLVSFYNNEISEKSEIFDDQFSVERPDGSNFTLKIRSTKLEDSAMYFCASTDWRAEAFFGQGTRLTVV.

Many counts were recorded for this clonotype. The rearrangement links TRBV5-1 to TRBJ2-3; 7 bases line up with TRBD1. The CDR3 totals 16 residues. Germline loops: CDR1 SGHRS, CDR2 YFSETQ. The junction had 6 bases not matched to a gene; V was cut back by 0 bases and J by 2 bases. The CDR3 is CASSLGIQGVTDTQYF. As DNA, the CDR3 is TGCGCCAGCAGCTTGGGGATTCAGGGGGTCACAGATACGCAGTATTTT.

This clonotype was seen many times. The CDR3: CASSSGTGVYNEQFF. In nucleotides, the CDR3 is TGTGCCAGTAGTTCCGGGACAGGGGTCTACAATGAGCAGTTCTTC. The J gene is TRBJ2-1, the V gene TRBV19; 10 bases align to TRBD1. This CDR3 region has 15 residues. From germline, CDR1 is LNHDA and CDR2 SQIVND (reference sequence). The V segment lost 5 bases and the J segment 3 bases; nucleotides outside the gene matches: 4.

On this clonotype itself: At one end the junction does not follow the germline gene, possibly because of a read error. CDR3 sequence reads: CASGDAWAEAFF. CDR3 DNA sequence: TGTGCCAGCGGGGACGCTTGGGCTGAAGCTTTCTTT. V gene TRBV5-1 combines with J gene TRBJ1-1, with TRBD1 as a possible D gene (5 bases). The CDR3 totals 12 residues. CDR1 and CDR2 from the germline V gene are SGHRS and YFSETQ.

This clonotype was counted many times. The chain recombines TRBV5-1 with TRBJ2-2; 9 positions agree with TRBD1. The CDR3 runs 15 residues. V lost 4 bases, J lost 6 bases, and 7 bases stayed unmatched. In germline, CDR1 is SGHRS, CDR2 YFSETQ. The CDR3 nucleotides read TGCGCCAGCAGCCCCGGGACAGGGTTGGCCGGGGAGCTGTTTTTT. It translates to CASSPGTGLAGELFF.

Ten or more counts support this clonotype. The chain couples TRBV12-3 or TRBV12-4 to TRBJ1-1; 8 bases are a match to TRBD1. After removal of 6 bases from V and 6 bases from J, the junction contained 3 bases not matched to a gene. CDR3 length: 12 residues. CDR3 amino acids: CASRPQGAEAFF. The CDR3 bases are TGTGCCAGCAGGCCACAGGGGGCTGAAGCTTTCTTT.

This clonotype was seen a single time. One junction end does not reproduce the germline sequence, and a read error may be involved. The CDR3 nucleotides read TGCGACAGCAGTCTAACTAGTGATCCGCAGTATTTT. It is translated as CDSSLTSDPQYF. The genes are TRBV5-1 and TRBJ2-3; maybe TRBD2 (5 bases). CDR3 length: 12 residues. CDR1 and CDR2 from the germline V gene are SGHRS and YFSETQ. Drawing the rest from reference TRBV5-1 and TRBJ2-3, the complete variable domain is KAGVTQTPRYLIKTRGQQVTLSCSPISGHRSVSWYQQTPGQGLQFLFEYFSETQRNKGNFPGRFSGRQFSNSRSEMNVSTLELGDSALYLCDSSLTSDPQYFGPGTRLTVL.

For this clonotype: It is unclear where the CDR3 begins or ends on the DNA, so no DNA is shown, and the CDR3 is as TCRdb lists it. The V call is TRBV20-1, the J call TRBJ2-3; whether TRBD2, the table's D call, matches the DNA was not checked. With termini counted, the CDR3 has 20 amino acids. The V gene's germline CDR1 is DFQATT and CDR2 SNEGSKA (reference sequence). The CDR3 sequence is CSARDYPEQYFGPGTDTQYF.

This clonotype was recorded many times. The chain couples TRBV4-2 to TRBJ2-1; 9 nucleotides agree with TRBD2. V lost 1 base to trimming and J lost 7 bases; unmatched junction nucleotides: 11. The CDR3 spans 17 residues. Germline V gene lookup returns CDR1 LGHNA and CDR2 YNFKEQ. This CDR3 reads CASSQALAGDRKNEQFF. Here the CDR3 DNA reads TGTGCCAGCAGCCAAGCCTTAGCGGGAGATAGAAAGAATGAGCAGTTCTTC.